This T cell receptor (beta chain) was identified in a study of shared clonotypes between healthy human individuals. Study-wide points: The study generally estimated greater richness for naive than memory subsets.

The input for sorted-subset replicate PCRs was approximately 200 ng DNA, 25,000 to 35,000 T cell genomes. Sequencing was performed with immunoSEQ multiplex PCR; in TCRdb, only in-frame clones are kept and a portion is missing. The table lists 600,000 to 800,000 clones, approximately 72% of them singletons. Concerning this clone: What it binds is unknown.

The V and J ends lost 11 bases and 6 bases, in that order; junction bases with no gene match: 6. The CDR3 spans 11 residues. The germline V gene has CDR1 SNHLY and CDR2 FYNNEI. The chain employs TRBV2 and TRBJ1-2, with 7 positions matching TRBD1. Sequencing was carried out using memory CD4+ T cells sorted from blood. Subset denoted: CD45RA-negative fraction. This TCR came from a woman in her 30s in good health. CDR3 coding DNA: TGTGCCGGTGGACAGGTGGATGGCTACACCTTC. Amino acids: CAGGQVDGYTF.